The 10 T cell receptor beta chains reported below all come from one sample, sequenced in a study of breast tumors, draining lymph nodes, adjacent tissues. TCRdb passed the multiplex PCR reads through MiXCR, listing each CDR3 protein once. The sample holds more than 250,000 distinct CDR3 sequences, around 30% seen once. Breast cancer patients provided tissue from their axillary draining lymph nodes. Sequenced material: axillary lymph node tissue. The receptors were gathered from a female donor with breast cancer. Some clones in this sample may be carry-over from other donors' samples.

This clonotype was counted at least ten times. V usage is TRBV7-9 and J usage is TRBJ2-3; 13 nucleotides match TRBD2. Trimming took 6 bases from V and 4 from J; bases not matched to a gene: 22. The germline V gene has CDR1 SEHNR and CDR2 FQNEAQ (reference sequence). The CDR3 spans 21 residues. Written as DNA, the CDR3 is TGTGCCAGCAGTTCAATCGCCGGCGCGACGGTGGGACTAGCGGGGCCAGATACGCAGTATTTT. Protein sequence: CASSSIAGATVGLAGPDTQYF.

The chain couples TRBV20-1 to TRBJ1-5, with no clear D. The CDR3 has 16 residues. Germline V gene sequence: CDR1 DFQATT, CDR2 SNEGSKA (reference sequence). V lost 3 bases and J lost 4, with 19 bases in between. The CDR3 loop reads CSASDPMPWENQPQHF. The CDR3, as DNA: TGCAGTGCTAGCGATCCCATGCCCTGGGAAAATCAGCCCCAGCATTTT.

This clonotype has more than one count but fewer than ten. The chain employs TRBV6-5 and TRBJ2-1; D remains unclear. V was pared by 0 bases and J by 9 bases, with 9 bases between. This CDR3 has 13 amino acids. Per germline, CDR1 MNHEY and CDR2 SVGAGI. The CDR3 loop reads CASSYSVYGEQFF. The DNA for the CDR3 is TGTGCCAGCAGTTACTCGGTTTACGGTGAGCAGTTCTTC.

This clonotype was found many times. The V gene is TRBV20-1, the J gene TRBJ1-6; D gene ambiguous. The V gene lost 8 bases and the J gene lost 8 bases, with 16 bases spanning the gap. CDR1 DFQATT and CDR2 SNEGSKA come from the germline V gene (reference sequence). This CDR3 has 13 amino acids. CDR3 DNA: TGCAGTACAACTAGGGTAGTTGATTCACCCCTCCACTTT. Protein product: CSTTRVVDSPLHF.

The sample holds a few counts of this clonotype. This chain uses TRBV3-1 with TRBJ2-7; D may be TRBD2 (7 bases). V lost 4 bases, J lost 4 bases, and 14 bases lay in between. This CDR3 has 14 amino acids. Germline V CDR1 and CDR2: LGHDT, YNNKEL (reference sequence). The CDR3 here is CASSLGGALYEQYF. For the CDR3, the DNA is TGTGCCAGCAGCCTGGGGGGGGCTTTATACGAGCAGTACTTC.

There are many counts of this clonotype. The V call is TRBV11-2, the J call TRBJ1-3; D is uncertain. Germline CDR1 is SGHAT and CDR2 is FQNNGV. The V end lost 8 bases, the J end lost 4 bases, and 12 bases lay between the germline ends. The CDR3 runs to 13 residues. The CDR3 reads CASQQQLGNTIYF. The CDR3 DNA sequence: TGTGCCAGCCAGCAACAGTTAGGAAACACCATATATTTT. Using reference TRBV11-2 and TRBJ1-3 for the parts outside the CDR3, the full variable domain is EAGVAQSPRYKIIEKRQSVAFWCNPISGHATLYWYQQILGQGPKLLIQFQNNGVVDDSQLPKDRFSAERLKGVDSTLKIQPAKLEDSAVYLCASQQQLGNTIYFGEGSWLTVV.

As for this clonotype: A read error may be the cause here, since a much bigger clone is one base away. J is TRBJ2-1 and V is TRBV7-2; 8 positions match TRBD2. The CDR3 has 15 residues. Germline V gene sequence: CDR1 SGHTA, CDR2 FQGNSA. As DNA, the CDR3 is TGTGCCAGCAGCTTAGCGGCGGGAGGAGCCAATGAGCAGTCCTTC. It codes for CASSLAAGGANEQSF.

In its sample, this clonotype was seen many times. This chain joins TRBV5-1 and TRBJ2-5, with 10 bases matching TRBD2. V lost 4 bases to trimming and J lost 4 bases; unmatched junction nucleotides: 7. Germline V lookup: CDR1 SGHRS, CDR2 YFSETQ. The CDR3 covers 15 residues. The CDR3 region is CASSPGLAAIETQYF. DNA for the CDR3: TGCGCCAGCAGCCCAGGACTAGCGGCCATAGAGACCCAGTACTTC.

The rearrangement uses TRBV29-1 and TRBJ2-3; maybe TRBD2 (5 bases). Germline assignment: CDR1 SQVTM and CDR2 ANQGSEA. The CDR3 is made up of 16 amino acids. The CDR3 DNA sequence: TGCAGATCAAAGGAGGCGAGGGAGAGATGGACAGATACGCAGTATTTT. This sequence encodes CRSKEARERWTDTQYF.

A word on this clonotype: Sequence at one end of the junction differs from germline and may be a read error. The chain links TRBV7-2 to TRBJ2-2; 10 nucleotides match TRBD2. Germline V CDR1 and CDR2: SGHTA, FQGNSA. This CDR3 region has 15 residues. The CDR3 nucleotides read TGTGCCAGCAGGTTAGCGGGAGGTATGGCCGGGGAGCTGTTTTTT. Protein: CASRLAGGMAGELFF.